The rows below give T cell receptor beta chains drawn from one sample of a study of beta chain features in type 1 diabetes. Clones were sequenced by immunoSEQ multiplex PCR, and TCRdb holds only the in-frame ones, with some missing. Of about 710,000 clones in the sample, more than 12% are singletons; the top ten hold 0.035% to 0.04%. Sample: naive CD4+ T cells from blood. The origin of the receptors is a man in his late teens or twenties with type 1 diabetes. The CDR3 runs from the conserved cysteine through the conserved F or W. The order of the fields is J gene, clone size, D gene, V gene, CDR3 DNA, CDR3 protein. A D gene is named only where the DNA matches it firmly. Not all rows give a size; the values are once, few, many and, for expanded clones, a class.

j_call: TRBJ2-7; clone_size: -; d_call: TRBD1; v_call: TRBV2; cdr3_nt: TGTGCCAGCAGTGAAATGACACAGGGGCTCTACGAGCAGTACTTC; cdr3_aa: CASSEMTQGLYEQYF
j_call: TRBJ1-5; clone_size: -; d_call: -; v_call: TRBV7-2; cdr3_nt: TGTGCCAGCAGCCCCGGGGGGAATAGCAATCAGCCCCAGCATTTT; cdr3_aa: CASSPGGNSNQPQHF
j_call: TRBJ2-2; clone_size: few; d_call: TRBD2; v_call: TRBV9; cdr3_nt: TGTGCCAGCACAGGACGCGAACTAGCGGGTGACACCGGGGAGCTGTTTTTT; cdr3_aa: CASTGRELAGDTGELFF
j_call: TRBJ2-1; clone_size: -; d_call: TRBD2; v_call: TRBV30; cdr3_nt: TGTGCCTGGGTCCGAAGCGGGGGATACAATGAGCAGTTCTTC; cdr3_aa: CAWVRSGGYNEQFF
j_call: TRBJ1-4; clone_size: few; d_call: -; v_call: TRBV7-6; cdr3_nt: TGTGCCAGCAGCTTATTAAACGCAGCGTACAATGAAAAACTGTTTTTT; cdr3_aa: CASSLLNAAYNEKLFF
j_call: TRBJ1-4; clone_size: few; d_call: -; v_call: TRBV10-2; cdr3_nt: TGCGCCAGCAGGCTCCAGATCGGTGAAAAACTGTTTTTT; cdr3_aa: CASRLQIGEKLFF
j_call: TRBJ2-5; clone_size: -; d_call: -; v_call: TRBV4-1; cdr3_nt: TGCGCCAGCAGCCAAGGAGTTAGAGAGACCCAGTACTTC; cdr3_aa: CASSQGVRETQYF
j_call: TRBJ2-5; clone_size: -; d_call: TRBD2; v_call: TRBV27; cdr3_nt: TGTGCCAGCAGTCCCAAGACTAGCGGGGGGGCAGAGACCCAGTACTTC; cdr3_aa: CASSPKTSGGAETQYF
j_call: TRBJ2-3; clone_size: few; d_call: -; v_call: TRBV30; cdr3_nt: TGTGCCTGGAAGGTGGGGGGCAGCACAGATACGCAGTATTTT; cdr3_aa: CAWKVGGSTDTQYF
j_call: TRBJ2-1; clone_size: -; d_call: TRBD2; v_call: TRBV25-1; cdr3_nt: TGTGCCAGCAGTGATTGGACTAGCAAGCCCGGGGAGCAGTTCTTC; cdr3_aa: CASSDWTSKPGEQFF
j_call: TRBJ2-1; clone_size: -; d_call: -; v_call: TRBV11-2; cdr3_nt: TGTGCCAGCAGCTTGGGGGACCGGGGCTCCCCTTGGGAGCAGTTCTTC; cdr3_aa: CASSLGDRGSPWEQFF
j_call: TRBJ2-5; clone_size: few; d_call: TRBD1; v_call: TRBV18; cdr3_nt: TGTGCCAGCTCACCAGCGACAGGGGTGGGCCCCCAAGAGACCCAGTACTTC; cdr3_aa: CASSPATGVGPQETQYF
j_call: TRBJ2-6; clone_size: few; d_call: -; v_call: TRBV7-6; cdr3_nt: TGTGCCAGCACCCCAATGGGGTTCGGGGCCAACGTCCTGACTTTC; cdr3_aa: CASTPMGFGANVLTF
j_call: TRBJ2-7; clone_size: few; d_call: TRBD1; v_call: TRBV29-1; cdr3_nt: TGCAGCGCCTCAAGCCGGGACAGCTACGAGCAGTACTTC; cdr3_aa: CSASSRDSYEQYF
j_call: TRBJ2-5; clone_size: few; d_call: TRBD1; v_call: TRBV6-1; cdr3_nt: TGTGCCAGCCGACCCGACAGGGCTCCCGAGGCCCAGTACTTC; cdr3_aa: CASRPDRAPEAQYF
j_call: TRBJ1-5; clone_size: -; d_call: TRBD1; v_call: TRBV2; cdr3_nt: TGTGCCAGCGTACCGGGACAGGGGGTCCAGCCCCAGCATTTT; cdr3_aa: CASVPGQGVQPQHF
j_call: TRBJ2-2; clone_size: few; d_call: TRBD2; v_call: TRBV30; cdr3_nt: TGTGCCTGGAAAGGACTAGCGGGAGTAATCACCGGGGAGCTGTTTTTT; cdr3_aa: CAWKGLAGVITGELFF
j_call: TRBJ2-3; clone_size: few; d_call: -; v_call: TRBV18; cdr3_nt: TGTGCCAGCTCACCACAGACCAAACAGGTCCGGGATACGCAGTATTTT; cdr3_aa: CASSPQTKQVRDTQYF
j_call: TRBJ2-1; clone_size: -; d_call: -; v_call: TRBV5-1; cdr3_nt: TGCGCCAGCAGCTCCGGGGTAGGCGCCTACAATGAGCAGTTCTTC; cdr3_aa: CASSSGVGAYNEQFF
j_call: TRBJ1-2; clone_size: once; d_call: -; v_call: TRBV6-5; cdr3_nt: TGTGCCAGCACTAGTACCGGGAAATTCGGCTACACCTTC; cdr3_aa: CASTSTGKFGYTF
j_call: TRBJ2-1; clone_size: -; d_call: -; v_call: TRBV18; cdr3_nt: TGTGCCAGCTCACCCTGGACCGACGGCAATGAGCAGTTCTTC; cdr3_aa: CASSPWTDGNEQFF
j_call: TRBJ2-2; clone_size: -; d_call: TRBD2; v_call: TRBV5-1; cdr3_nt: TGCGCCAGCAGCCCGCTAGCGGGAGGGCGAAACACCGGGGAGCTGTTTTTT; cdr3_aa: CASSPLAGGRNTGELFF
j_call: TRBJ1-2; clone_size: -; d_call: -; v_call: TRBV5-1; cdr3_nt: TGCGCCAGCAGCTTGAGATCGAACTATGGCTACACCTTC; cdr3_aa: CASSLRSNYGYTF
j_call: TRBJ2-3; clone_size: -; d_call: -; v_call: TRBV9; cdr3_nt: TGTGCCAGCAGCGGCTATGTTTCCACAGATACGCAGTATTTT; cdr3_aa: CASSGYVSTDTQYF
j_call: TRBJ1-5; clone_size: -; d_call: -; v_call: TRBV11-2; cdr3_nt: TGTGCCAGCAGCTTAGGCGGCAGGGGACGGAATCAGCCCCAGCATTTT; cdr3_aa: CASSLGGRGRNQPQHF
j_call: TRBJ1-5; clone_size: -; d_call: TRBD1; v_call: TRBV30; cdr3_nt: TGTGCCTGGAGTCAAGACAGGGTTAGCAATCAGCCCCAGCATTTT; cdr3_aa: CAWSQDRVSNQPQHF
j_call: TRBJ1-2; clone_size: -; d_call: -; v_call: TRBV7-9; cdr3_nt: TGTGCCAGCAGCTTACTGGACTATGGCTACACCTTC; cdr3_aa: CASSLLDYGYTF
j_call: TRBJ2-2; clone_size: few; d_call: -; v_call: TRBV4-1; cdr3_nt: TGCGCCAGCAGCCTCGCCAATCCCGGGGAGCTGTTTTTT; cdr3_aa: CASSLANPGELFF
j_call: TRBJ1-5; clone_size: -; d_call: -; v_call: TRBV5-6; cdr3_nt: TGTGCCAGCAGCCGGTGGGGGGGAGAGCCCCAGCATTTT; cdr3_aa: CASSRWGGEPQHF
j_call: TRBJ1-5; clone_size: -; d_call: -; v_call: TRBV6-5; cdr3_nt: TGTGCCAGCAGTCGATATAGCAATCAGCCCCAGCATTTT; cdr3_aa: CASSRYSNQPQHF
j_call: TRBJ1-1; clone_size: -; d_call: -; v_call: TRBV4-1; cdr3_nt: TGCGCCAGCAGCCAAGATCAGGCGAACACTGAAGCTTTCTTT; cdr3_aa: CASSQDQANTEAFF
j_call: TRBJ2-5; clone_size: few; d_call: -; v_call: TRBV7-9; cdr3_nt: TGTGCCAGCAGCCGGGGGCGGAAAGAGACCCAGTACTTC; cdr3_aa: CASSRGRKETQYF
j_call: TRBJ1-3; clone_size: -; d_call: TRBD1; v_call: TRBV30; cdr3_nt: TGTGCCTGGAGGACAGGGACTAACACCATATATTTT; cdr3_aa: CAWRTGTNTIYF
j_call: TRBJ2-7; clone_size: -; d_call: -; v_call: TRBV7-9; cdr3_nt: TGTGCCATCGACGACAGCGGCTACGAGCAGTACTTC; cdr3_aa: CAIDDSGYEQYF
j_call: TRBJ2-1; clone_size: few; d_call: -; v_call: TRBV30; cdr3_nt: TGTGCCTGGAGTGTGGACCGCAATGAGCAGTTCTTC; cdr3_aa: CAWSVDRNEQFF
j_call: TRBJ1-4; clone_size: -; d_call: -; v_call: TRBV27; cdr3_nt: TGTGCCAGCAGTTCACCACAAGCGTTCCTGTTTTTT; cdr3_aa: CASSSPQAFLFF
j_call: TRBJ2-5; clone_size: -; d_call: -; v_call: TRBV7-3; cdr3_nt: TGTGCCAGGACCGTTATTCGGTACCAAGAGACCCAGTACTTC; cdr3_aa: CARTVIRYQETQYF
j_call: TRBJ2-4; clone_size: -; d_call: -; v_call: TRBV7-2; cdr3_nt: TGTGCCAGCAGCCTCGGACCCTTGGGGAACATTCAGTACTTC; cdr3_aa: CASSLGPLGNIQYF
j_call: TRBJ2-3; clone_size: -; d_call: -; v_call: TRBV7-2; cdr3_nt: TGTGCCAGCAGCTTAGGTCAGGGGTTTAGCACAGATACGCAGTATTTT; cdr3_aa: CASSLGQGFSTDTQYF
j_call: TRBJ1-2; clone_size: few; d_call: -; v_call: TRBV28; cdr3_nt: TGTGCCAGCAGTTTCACCGATATCTATGGCTACACCTTC; cdr3_aa: CASSFTDIYGYTF
j_call: TRBJ1-1; clone_size: -; d_call: -; v_call: TRBV15; cdr3_nt: TGTGCCACCAGCAGAGATGTGGGGGGCCGAACTGAAGCTTTCTTT; cdr3_aa: CATSRDVGGRTEAFF
j_call: TRBJ1-1; clone_size: -; d_call: -; v_call: TRBV19; cdr3_nt: TGTGCCAGTACCAAACAAGGGTCGCCAGGCAGTGAAGCTTTCTTT; cdr3_aa: CASTKQGSPGSEAFF
j_call: TRBJ1-4; clone_size: -; d_call: -; v_call: TRBV10-3; cdr3_nt: TGTGCCATCAGGAATGACCCGTCTAATGAAAAACTGTTTTTT; cdr3_aa: CAIRNDPSNEKLFF
j_call: TRBJ2-5; clone_size: -; d_call: TRBD1; v_call: TRBV7-7; cdr3_nt: TGTGCTAGCAGCCAGACAGGGGTGGAAGAGACCCAGTACTTC; cdr3_aa: CASSQTGVEETQYF
j_call: TRBJ2-1; clone_size: -; d_call: TRBD2; v_call: TRBV7-6; cdr3_nt: TGTGCCAGCAGCTTAGTAAGCGGGGGATTCAATGAGCAGTTCTTC; cdr3_aa: CASSLVSGGFNEQFF
j_call: TRBJ2-1; clone_size: few; d_call: TRBD2; v_call: TRBV4-1; cdr3_nt: TGCGCCAGCAGCCAGGGGCTAGCGGGAACCTCCTACAATGAGCAGTTCTTC; cdr3_aa: CASSQGLAGTSYNEQFF